The 4 T cell receptor beta chains presented below share a single source sample, sequenced in a study. TCRdb processed the RT-PCR reads anew with MiXCR; each CDR3 protein has one entry. The repertoire holds fewer than 800,000 distinct CDR3 sequences, 11% to 15% seen once, with 3.6% in the top ten. Material: memory CD4+ T cells from blood. The receptors come from a female donor in good health, serving as a healthy control.

This clonotype was counted at least ten times. Written as DNA, the CDR3 is TGTGCCAGCAGCTGGGGACCCCAGGGGGCAGGAGAGACCCAGTACTTC. It encodes CASSWGPQGAGETQYF. The rearrangement uses TRBV7-2 and TRBJ2-5; 8 bases agree with TRBD1. Germline-derived CDR1 and CDR2 are SGHTA and FQGNSA. The junction had 11 bases not matched to a gene; V was cut back by 4 bases and J by 4 bases. The length of the CDR3 is 16 residues.

This chain connects TRBV6-1 to TRBJ2-7; tentatively, D is TRBD1 (5 bases). The CDR3 extends over 14 amino acids. Germline V gene lookup returns CDR1 MNHNS and CDR2 SASEGT. Trimming left V 10 bases short and J 0 bases short, with 16 bases between. The CDR3 DNA reads TGTGCCAACCGACAGTCACCCTACTCCTACGAGCAGTACTTC. Its translation is CANRQSPYSYEQYF.

This clonotype was detected ten times or more. The J gene is TRBJ2-7, the V gene TRBV29-1; 9 bases are shared with TRBD1. Germline V gives CDR1 SQVTM, CDR2 ANQGSEA. This CDR3 comprises 13 residues. V lost 6 bases, J lost 0 bases, and 3 bases stayed unmatched. As DNA, the CDR3 is TGCAGCGTCCCGGGACAGGGCTCCTACGAGCAGTACTTC. Translated, it gives CSVPGQGSYEQYF.

This clonotype was seen a few times. The chain links TRBV7-2 to TRBJ1-3; 7 bases fit TRBD1. This CDR3 is built from 18 residues. CDR1 and CDR2 (germline): SGHTA, FQGNSA. Trimming removed 5 bases from V and 0 bases from J; junction bases left unmatched: 13. CDR3 bases: TGTGCCAGCAGCCCGATCGTGCCACAGGGGTACTCTGGAAACACCATATATTTT. Residues: CASSPIVPQGYSGNTIYF.